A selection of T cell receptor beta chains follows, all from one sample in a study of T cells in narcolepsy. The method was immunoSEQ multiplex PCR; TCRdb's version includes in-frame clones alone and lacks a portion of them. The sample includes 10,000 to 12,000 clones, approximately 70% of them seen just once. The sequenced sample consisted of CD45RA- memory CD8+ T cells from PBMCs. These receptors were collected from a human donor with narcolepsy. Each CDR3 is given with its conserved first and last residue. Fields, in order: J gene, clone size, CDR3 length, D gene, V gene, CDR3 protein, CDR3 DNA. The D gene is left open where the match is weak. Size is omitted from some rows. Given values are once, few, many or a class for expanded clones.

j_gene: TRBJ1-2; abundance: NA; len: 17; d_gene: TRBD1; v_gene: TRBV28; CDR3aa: CASSHHLSGTANYGYTF; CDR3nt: TGTGCCAGCAGTCACCACCTATCCGGGACAGCTAACTATGGCTACACCTTC
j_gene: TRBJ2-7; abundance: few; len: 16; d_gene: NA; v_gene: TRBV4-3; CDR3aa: CASSPSFAGTDYEQYF; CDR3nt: TGCGCCAGCAGCCCATCCTTTGCGGGAACGGACTACGAGCAGTACTTC
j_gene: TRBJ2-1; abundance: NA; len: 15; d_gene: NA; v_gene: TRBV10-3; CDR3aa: CAISVPAGSYNEQFF; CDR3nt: TGTGCCATCAGTGTTCCGGCAGGAAGCTACAATGAGCAGTTCTTC
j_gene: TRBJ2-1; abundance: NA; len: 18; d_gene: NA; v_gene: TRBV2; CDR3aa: CASSLIPGAFTSYNEQFF; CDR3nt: TGTGCCAGCAGCCTGATCCCAGGGGCCTTTACCTCCTACAATGAGCAGTTCTTC
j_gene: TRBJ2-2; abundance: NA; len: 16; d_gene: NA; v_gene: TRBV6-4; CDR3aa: CASSAGPGDDTGELFF; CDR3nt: TGTGCCAGCAGCGCAGGTCCAGGGGACGACACCGGGGAGCTGTTTTTT
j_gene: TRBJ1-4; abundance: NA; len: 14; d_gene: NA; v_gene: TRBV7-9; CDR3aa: CASSLQREDEKLFF; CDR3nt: TGTGCCAGCAGCCTTCAGAGGGAGGATGAAAAACTGTTTTTT
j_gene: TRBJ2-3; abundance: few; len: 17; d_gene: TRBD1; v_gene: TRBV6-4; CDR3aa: CASSEGQGALGTDTQYF; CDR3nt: TGTGCCAGCAGTGAGGGACAGGGGGCGCTTGGGACAGATACGCAGTATTTT
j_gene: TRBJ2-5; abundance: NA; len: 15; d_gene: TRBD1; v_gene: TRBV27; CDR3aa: CATLGGQRYQETQYF; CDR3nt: TGTGCCACCCTAGGGGGACAGAGGTACCAAGAGACCCAGTACTTC
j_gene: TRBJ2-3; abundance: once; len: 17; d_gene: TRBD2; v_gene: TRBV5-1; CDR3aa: CASSLERVAGLTDTQYF; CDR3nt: TGCGCCAGCAGCTTGGAACGGGTAGCGGGGCTCACAGATACGCAGTATTTT
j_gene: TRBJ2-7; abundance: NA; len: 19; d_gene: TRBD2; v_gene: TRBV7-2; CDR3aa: CASSLKLAGGPSAADEQYF; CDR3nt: TGTGCCAGCAGCTTGAAACTAGCGGGAGGGCCCTCAGCCGCGGACGAGCAGTACTTC
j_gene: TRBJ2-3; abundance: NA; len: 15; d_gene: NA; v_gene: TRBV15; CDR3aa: CATSRDISLQDTQYF; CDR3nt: TGTGCCACCAGCAGAGATATCAGCCTACAAGATACGCAGTATTTT
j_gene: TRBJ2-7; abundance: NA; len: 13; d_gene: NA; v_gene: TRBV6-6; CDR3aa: CASSSSQSYEQYF; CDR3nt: TGTGCCAGCAGTTCCTCCCAATCCTACGAGCAGTACTTC
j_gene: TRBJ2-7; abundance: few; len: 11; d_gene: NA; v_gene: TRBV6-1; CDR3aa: CAIDRFYEQYF; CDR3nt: TGTGCCATCGATAGGTTCTACGAGCAGTACTTC
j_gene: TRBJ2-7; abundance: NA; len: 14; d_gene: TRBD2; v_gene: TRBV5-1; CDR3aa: CATISGLVFHEQYF; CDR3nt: TGCGCCACGATCTCCGGACTAGTGTTCCACGAGCAGTACTTC
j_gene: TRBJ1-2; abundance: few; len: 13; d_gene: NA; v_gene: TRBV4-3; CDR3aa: CASSQDGVYGYTF; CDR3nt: TGCGCCAGCAGCCAAGATGGTGTCTATGGCTACACCTTC
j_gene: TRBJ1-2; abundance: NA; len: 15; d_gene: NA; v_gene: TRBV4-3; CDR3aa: CASSQDRAGDYGYTF; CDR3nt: TGCGCCAGCAGCCAAGATCGGGCAGGGGACTATGGCTACACCTTC
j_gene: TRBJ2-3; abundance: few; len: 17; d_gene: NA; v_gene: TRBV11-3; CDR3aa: CASILITAGWETDTQYF; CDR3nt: TGTGCCAGCATCCTCATAACCGCGGGGTGGGAGACAGATACGCAGTATTTT
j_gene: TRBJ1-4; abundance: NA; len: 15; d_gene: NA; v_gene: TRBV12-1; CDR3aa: CASSSDRGQREKLFF; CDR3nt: TGTGCCAGCAGCTCAGACAGGGGGCAGAGGGAAAAACTGTTTTTT
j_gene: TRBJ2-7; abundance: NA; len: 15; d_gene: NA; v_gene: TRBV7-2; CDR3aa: CASSLLADTSYEQYF; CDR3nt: TGTGCCAGCAGCCTTCTTGCGGACACCTCTTACGAGCAGTACTTC
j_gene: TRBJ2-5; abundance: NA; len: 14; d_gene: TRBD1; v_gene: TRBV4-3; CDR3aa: CASSLTGGAETQYF; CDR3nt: TGCGCCAGCAGCCTTACAGGGGGCGCGGAGACCCAGTACTTC
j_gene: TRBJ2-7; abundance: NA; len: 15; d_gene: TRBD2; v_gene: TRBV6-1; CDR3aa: CASSSLAGVSYEQYF; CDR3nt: TGTGCCAGCAGTAGCCTAGCGGGGGTCTCCTACGAGCAGTACTTC
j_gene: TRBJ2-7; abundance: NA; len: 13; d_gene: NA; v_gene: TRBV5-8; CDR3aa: CASSFAGSYEQYF; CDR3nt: TGTGCCAGCAGCTTTGCGGGGAGCTACGAGCAGTACTTC
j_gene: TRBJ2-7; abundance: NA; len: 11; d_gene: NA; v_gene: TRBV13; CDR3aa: CASSASYEQYF; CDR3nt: TGTGCCAGCAGCGCCTCCTACGAGCAGTACTTC
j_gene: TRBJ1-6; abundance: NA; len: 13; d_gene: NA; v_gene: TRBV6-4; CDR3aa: CASSDSEGSPLHF; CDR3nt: TGTGCCAGCAGTGACTCAGAGGGTTCACCCCTCCACTTT
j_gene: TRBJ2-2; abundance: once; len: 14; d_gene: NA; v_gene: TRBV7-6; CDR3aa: CASSWGFFPGELFF; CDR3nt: TGTGCCAGCAGCTGGGGCTTCTTCCCCGGGGAGCTGTTTTTT
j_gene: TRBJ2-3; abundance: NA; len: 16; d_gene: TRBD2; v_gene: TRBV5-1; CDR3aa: CASSGGLAGGTDTQYF; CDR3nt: TGCGCCAGCAGCGGAGGACTAGCGGGGGGGACAGATACGCAGTATTTT
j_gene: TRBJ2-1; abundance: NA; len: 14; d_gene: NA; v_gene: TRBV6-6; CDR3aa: CASSSPGLYNEQFF; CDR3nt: TGTGCCAGCAGTTCCCCGGGTCTCTACAATGAGCAGTTCTTC
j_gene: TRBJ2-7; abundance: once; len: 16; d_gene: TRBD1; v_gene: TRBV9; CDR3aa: CASSAGGTGGRYEQYF; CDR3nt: TGTGCCAGCAGCGCGGGTGGGACAGGGGGCAGGTACGAGCAGTACTTC
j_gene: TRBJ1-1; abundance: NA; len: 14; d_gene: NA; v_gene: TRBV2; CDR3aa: CASSAEALGTEAFF; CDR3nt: TGTGCCAGCAGTGCGGAGGCCTTGGGCACTGAAGCTTTCTTT
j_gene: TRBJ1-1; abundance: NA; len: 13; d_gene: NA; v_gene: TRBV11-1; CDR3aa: CASSLSLNTEAFF; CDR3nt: TGTGCCAGCAGCTTATCGTTGAACACTGAAGCTTTCTTT
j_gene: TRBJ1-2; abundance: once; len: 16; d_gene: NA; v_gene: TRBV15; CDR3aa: CATSRDDGKANYGYTF; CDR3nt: TGTGCCACCAGCAGAGATGATGGGAAGGCTAACTATGGCTACACCTTC
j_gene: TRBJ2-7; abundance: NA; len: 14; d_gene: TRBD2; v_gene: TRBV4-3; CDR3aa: CASSQWTSSFEQYF; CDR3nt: TGCGCCAGCAGCCAGTGGACTAGTTCTTTCGAGCAGTACTTC
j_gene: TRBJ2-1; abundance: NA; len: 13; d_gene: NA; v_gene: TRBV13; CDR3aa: CASSHTRAHEQFF; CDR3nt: TGTGCCAGCAGCCACACCCGGGCCCATGAGCAGTTCTTC
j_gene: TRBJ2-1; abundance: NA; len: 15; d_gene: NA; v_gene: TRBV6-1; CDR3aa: CASSEVRELDNEQFF; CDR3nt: TGTGCCAGCAGTGAAGTGAGGGAGCTAGACAATGAGCAGTTCTTC
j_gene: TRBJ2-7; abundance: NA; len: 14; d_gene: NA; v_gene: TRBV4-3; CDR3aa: CASSPWRSSYEQYF; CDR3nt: TGCGCCAGCAGCCCCTGGCGGAGCTCCTACGAGCAGTACTTC